These 17 T cell receptor beta chains came from one sample sequenced in a study of blood T cells in healthy people across ages. The authors ran a second PCR of 7 to 11 cycles using a sample-barcoded 5' primer and a J-beta primer mix. TCRdb independently ran MiXCR on the 5' RACE reads; one entry per CDR3 protein. The table records around 1,800,000 distinct CDR3 sequences, about two fifths of them present only once. Input material: blood. All receptors come from a human donor in good health.

The gene calls are TRBV5-1 and TRBJ2-7; D unresolved. The V end was cut by 0 bases, the J end by 0 bases, with 10 bases between. The CDR3 runs 15 residues. Germline V lookup: CDR1 SGHRS, CDR2 YFSETQ. The chain's CDR3 is CASSLGYLYSYEQYF. The CDR3 DNA follows: TGCGCCAGCAGCTTGGGATACCTATACTCCTACGAGCAGTACTTC.

V is TRBV7-2 and J is TRBJ2-7; TRBD2 matches at 11 bases. V was clipped by 4 bases and J by 4 bases; unmatched bases: 9. CDR1 and CDR2 (germline): SGHTA, FQGNSA. The CDR3 has 16 residues. CDR3 coding DNA: TGTGCCAGCAGCTCCGTGGGTAGCGGGGGGGCTTACGAGCAGTACTTC. Translating gives CASSSVGSGGAYEQYF.

This clonotype has just a few counts. The genes are TRBV3-1 and TRBJ2-1; TRBD1 aligns across 9 bases. V trimming: 1 base; J trimming: 8 bases; junction bases outside the gene matches: 9. Germline V gives CDR1 LGHDT, CDR2 YNNKEL (reference sequence). This CDR3 contains 16 residues. The CDR3 coding sequence is TGTGCCAGCAGCCAAGGCAGACAGGGGGTTTTGGATGAGCAGTTCTTC. As protein: CASSQGRQGVLDEQFF.

CDR3 bases: TGTGCCAGCAGTGAATGGACTGGAACACGCTACGAGCAGTACTTC. It specifies CASSEWTGTRYEQYF. This sequence joins TRBV28 and TRBJ2-7, with D possibly matching TRBD2 (5 bases). V dropped 5 bases and J dropped 3 bases, with 17 bases sitting between them. Germline V CDR1 and CDR2: MDHEN, SYDVKM. This CDR3 region has 15 residues.

For the CDR3, the DNA is TGTGCCAGTAGTCAGACTAGCGGGGGGTCTGAGTTCTTC. Its protein product is CASSQTSGGSEFF. The gene calls are TRBV19 and TRBJ2-1; 13 nucleotides align to TRBD2. The V gene's germline CDR1 is LNHDA and CDR2 SQIVND (reference sequence). The ends lost 5 bases at V and 14 bases at J; junction bases unmatched: 6. CDR3 length: 13 residues.

Notes on this clonotype: At one end, the junction sequence differs from germline, possibly due to a read error. The J gene is TRBJ1-5, the V gene TRBV20-1; D is uncertain. The CDR3 is 12 amino acids. Germline CDR1 and CDR2: DFQATT and SNEGSKA (reference sequence). The CDR3 here is CSASYGVQPQHF. In nucleotides, the CDR3 is TGCAGCGCTAGCTACGGGGTTCAGCCCCAGCATTTT.

The chain combines TRBV30 with TRBJ2-3, with a tentative D call TRBD2 (6 bases). In germline, CDR1 is GTSNPN, CDR2 SVGIG (reference sequence). The CDR3 has 15 residues. The germline V and J ends were trimmed by 0 bases and 2 bases, with 12 bases remaining between them. In nucleotides, the CDR3 is TGTGCCTGGAGTGTGGGTAGCGGACACACAGATACGCAGTATTTT. Translating it yields CAWSVGSGHTDTQYF.

This clonotype has a handful of counts. The J gene is TRBJ2-1, the V gene TRBV2; no reliable D call. Trimming removed 1 base from V and 3 bases from J, with 7 bases in between. Germline V lookup: CDR1 SNHLY, CDR2 FYNNEI. This CDR3 spans 14 amino acids. The CDR3 sequence: CASSEGHLYNEQFF. For the CDR3, the DNA is TGTGCCAGCAGTGAAGGCCATCTCTACAATGAGCAGTTCTTC.

The table lists this clonotype with a few counts. V is TRBV7-2 and J is TRBJ2-5; TRBD2 agrees at 8 bases. This CDR3 contains 14 residues. Germline CDR1 and CDR2: SGHTA and FQGNSA. V gave up 6 bases and J gave up 2 bases; unmatched junction bases: 5. Here the CDR3 DNA reads TGTGCCAGCAGGATAGCGGGGCTACAAGAGACCCAGTACTTC. This codes for CASRIAGLQETQYF.

In its sample, this clonotype was seen a few times. One junction end disagrees with the germline gene, perhaps due to a read error. V gene TRBV20-1 combines with J gene TRBJ2-4, with D maybe TRBD1 (5 bases). This CDR3 spans 16 amino acids. CDR1 DFQATT and CDR2 SNEGSKA come from the germline V gene (reference sequence). The CDR3: CSARTRAFSAKSIQYF. Written as DNA, the CDR3 is TGCAGTGCTAGAACCAGGGCCTTCTCGGCCAAAAGCATTCAGTACTTC.

The genes are TRBV21-1 and TRBJ2-7. TRBV21-1 is shown as a pseudogene. This CDR3 has 11 residues. The CDR3 sequence is CASSAVGEQYF. Here the CDR3 DNA reads TGTGCCAGCAGCGCGGTCGGCGAGCAGTACTTC.

This clonotype was seen repeatedly, ten times or more. The chain carries TRBV7-9 and TRBJ1-5, with 7 bases aligning to TRBD1. Germline trimming cut 4 bases from V and 4 bases from J; bases unmatched to any gene: 10. Germline V gene data show CDR1 as SEHNR and CDR2 as FQNEAQ (reference sequence). The CDR3 totals 16 residues. CDR3 nucleotide sequence: TGTGCCAGCAGCTGGGGACAGTCAGGGGGTAATCAGCCCCAGCATTTT. It encodes CASSWGQSGGNQPQHF.

The chain couples TRBV6-2 or TRBV6-3 to TRBJ2-4; the D is unclear. The J call may not be correct, given that the DNA end is closer to TRBJ2-7. There are 13 residues in the CDR3. CDR1 MNHEY and CDR2 SVGEGT come from the germline V gene. The chain's CDR3 is CASSYTSFYEQYF. CDR3 bases: TGTGCCAGCAGTTACACCTCATTCTACGAGCAGTACTTC.

The chain carries TRBV4-3 and TRBJ2-1; 11 nucleotides line up with TRBD1. CDR1 and CDR2 from the germline V gene are LGHNA and YSLEER. V was clipped by 11 bases and J by 7 bases; unmatched bases: 7. This CDR3 region has 13 residues. The CDR3 is CAAGTGGMNEQFF. In DNA form, the CDR3 reads TGCGCCGCGGGGACAGGGGGAATGAATGAGCAGTTCTTC.

The sample holds a few counts of this clonotype. The J gene is TRBJ2-1, the V gene TRBV7-6, with D perhaps TRBD1 (6 bases). The CDR3 extends over 14 amino acids. Germline V gives CDR1 SGHVS, CDR2 FNYEAQ. Trimming left V 8 bases short and J 2 bases short, with 13 bases between. The CDR3 nucleotides are TGTGCCAGCTCGGCAGGGGATCCCTACAATGAGCAGTTCTTC. This sequence encodes CASSAGDPYNEQFF.

The chain recombines TRBV10-3 with TRBJ2-3; 9 nucleotides line up with TRBD2. CDR3 length equals 15 residues. The germline V gene has CDR1 ENHRY and CDR2 SYGVKD. V trimming: 4 bases; J trimming: 5 bases; junction bases outside the gene matches: 7. The CDR3 region is CAISVAAGGRDTQYF. The CDR3 coding sequence is TGTGCCATCAGTGTTGCAGCGGGGGGACGAGATACGCAGTATTTT.

The rearrangement links TRBV14 to TRBJ1-2; D unresolved. V lost 4 bases and J lost 1, with 7 bases in between. Germline V gene lookup returns CDR1 SGHDN and CDR2 FVKESK. The CDR3 runs 13 residues. CDR3 protein: CASSRNVNYGYTF. Here the CDR3 DNA reads TGTGCCAGCAGCCGGAACGTTAACTATGGCTACACCTTC.